This entry lists 30 T cell receptor beta chains sequenced from one sample in a study of T cells in Graves' hyperthyroidism and ophthalmopathy. Amplification of TCR beta CDR3 regions used RNA as the template. Using the HTBI primer set, a first-round RT-PCR was run on the TCR CDR3. TCRdb independently ran MiXCR on the multiplex PCR reads; one entry per CDR3 protein. In the table there are about 620,000 distinct CDR3 sequences, 16% of which are singletons. Sequenced: blood. The source is a woman under 40 with Graves' hyperthyroidism.

This clonotype came up a few times. The chain is built from TRBV27 and TRBJ2-7; D possibly matches TRBD1 or TRBD2 (5 bases each). Trimming removed 0 bases from V and 5 bases from J, with 20 bases in between. This CDR3 spans 17 amino acids. Germline V CDR1 and CDR2: MNHEY, SMNVEV (reference sequence). CDR3: CASSLSWSSGPGNEQYF. CDR3 coding DNA: TGTGCCAGCAGTTTATCGTGGAGTTCGGGACCGGGGAACGAGCAGTACTTC.

Only a few counts were recorded for this clonotype. The rearrangement links TRBV19 to TRBJ1-2; 10 bases map to TRBD1. Germline V lookup: CDR1 LNHDA, CDR2 SQIVND (reference sequence). The J segment lost 8 bases and the V segment lost 4 bases, leaving 10 bases of the junction unmatched. This CDR3 has 15 residues. This CDR3 is CASSTPGQGIRGYTF. In nucleotides, the CDR3 is TGTGCCAGTAGTACACCGGGACAGGGGATTCGAGGCTACACCTTC.

In this sample, this clonotype turned up a few times. This rearrangement joins TRBV4-1 to TRBJ2-7; D gene uncertain. Germline CDR1 and CDR2: MGHRA and YSYEKL. V was trimmed by 1 base and J by 3 bases, leaving 7 bases between them. This CDR3 region has 13 residues. As DNA, the CDR3 is TGCGCCAGCAGCCAAGCTATCCGCTACGAGCAGTACTTC. Its translation is CASSQAIRYEQYF.

The chain has TRBV19 and TRBJ2-1; the match to TRBD2 covers 11 bases. The CDR3 is 17 amino acids. From germline, CDR1 is LNHDA and CDR2 SQIVND (reference sequence). J gave up 7 bases and V 7 bases, and 15 bases lay outside the gene matches. DNA for the CDR3: TGTGCCAGTAACCCAAACGAGACTAGCGGGATAGGGAATGAGCAGTTCTTC. Protein product: CASNPNETSGIGNEQFF.

This clonotype was seen repeatedly, ten times or more. This sequence joins TRBV6-2 or TRBV6-3 and TRBJ2-2; 12 nucleotides match TRBD2. V lost 7 bases, J lost 0 bases, and 3 bases stayed unmatched. The CDR3 is 16 residues long. Germline CDR1 and CDR2: MNHEY and SVGEGT. The CDR3 coding sequence is TGTGCCAGCACCCGGACTAGCGGGACGAACACCGGGGAGCTGTTTTTT. Translated: CASTRTSGTNTGELFF.

This chain joins TRBV30 and TRBJ2-7; D is uncertain. This CDR3 is built from 14 residues. In germline, CDR1 is GTSNPN, CDR2 SVGIG (reference sequence). V lost 0 bases and J lost 1, with 10 bases in between. The CDR3 DNA follows: TGTGCCTGGAGTGTAAGGGAAAGGTCCTACGAGCAGTACTTC. Translation: CAWSVRERSYEQYF.

About this clonotype: A much larger clone is a single base away; this may be a read error. The V and J genes are TRBV2 and TRBJ1-5; TRBD1 might be the D (5 bases). This CDR3 is 14 amino acids long. Germline V gene sequence: CDR1 SNHLY, CDR2 FYNNEI. The CDR3 nucleotides read TGTGCCGGCAGTGTGGGGACGGATTTTAAGCCCCAGCATTTT. Protein: CAGSVGTDFKPQHF.

This chain uses TRBV9 with TRBJ1-6; D is undetermined. This CDR3 is built from 16 residues. Germline lookup yields CDR1 SGDLS and CDR2 YYNGEE. Trimming stripped 0 bases from V and 0 bases from J, with 7 bases between. The CDR3: CASSVEGSSYNSPLHF. CDR3 DNA: TGTGCCAGCAGCGTAGAAGGGAGCTCCTATAATTCACCCCTCCACTTT.

This clonotype was seen repeatedly, ten times or more. The V and J genes are TRBV2 and TRBJ2-5; D perhaps matches TRBD2 (5 bases). Trimming left V 0 bases short and J 5 bases short, with 16 bases between. This CDR3 has 16 residues. The germline gives CDR1 SNHLY, CDR2 FYNNEI. Here the CDR3 reads CASSEALLAVQETQYF. CDR3 DNA: TGTGCCAGCAGTGAAGCGCTTCTAGCCGTTCAGGAGACCCAGTACTTC.

At least ten counts were recorded for this clonotype. V and J are TRBV28 and TRBJ2-1; either TRBD1 or TRBD2 may fit D (5 bases each). The germline V gene has CDR1 MDHEN and CDR2 SYDVKM. With 3 bases removed from V and 0 bases from J, the gap between germline ends came to 12 bases. CDR3 size: 16 residues. Written as DNA, the CDR3 is TGTGCCAGCAGTTTCGGTCGGGGCGGCTCCTACAATGAGCAGTTCTTC. Protein: CASSFGRGGSYNEQFF.

V and J are TRBV6-5 and TRBJ2-3; 12 nucleotides line up with TRBD2. Trimming cost V 0 bases and J 6 bases; bases outside gene matches: 4. The CDR3 extends over 16 amino acids. CDR1 is MNHEY, CDR2 SVGAGI, per germline. CDR3 in amino acids: CASSYSRTSGADTQYF. The CDR3 nucleotides are TGTGCCAGCAGTTACTCCCGGACTAGCGGGGCTGATACGCAGTATTTT.

This clonotype occurred many times. The rearrangement joins TRBV11-3 to TRBJ2-5; D possibly matches TRBD1 or TRBD2 (5 bases each). The CDR3 has 13 residues. The germline V gene has CDR1 SGHNT and CDR2 YENEEA. V was shortened by 5 bases and J by 5 bases, with 12 bases between the two germline ends. The CDR3 sequence is CASSAVGAETQYF. The CDR3 nucleotides are TGTGCCAGCAGCGCGGTCGGGGCGGAGACCCAGTACTTC.

This clonotype was counted ten times or more. The chain employs TRBV6-2 or TRBV6-3 and TRBJ2-7; D gene unclear. Trimming removed 5 bases from V and 6 bases from J, with 17 bases in between. This CDR3 contains 14 residues. CDR1 and CDR2 from the germline V gene are MNHEY and SVGEGT. CDR3 nucleotides: TGTGCCAGCAGTCTTATAGAGAGATCCGGCGAGCAGTACTTC. The encoded protein is CASSLIERSGEQYF.

The chain joins TRBV27 to TRBJ2-7; D gene uncertain. Trimming pared 5 bases from V and 7 bases from J, leaving 9 bases between. Germline CDR1 and CDR2: MNHEY and SMNVEV (reference sequence). The CDR3 runs to 11 residues. Here the CDR3 reads CASSNLVEQYF. CDR3 nucleotide sequence: TGTGCCAGCAGTAACTTGGTGGAGCAGTACTTC.

The V call is TRBV9, the J call TRBJ1-2, with TRBD1 matching 9 bases. Germline V CDR1 and CDR2: SGDLS, YYNGEE. CDR3 length: 14 residues. V gave up 4 bases and J gave up 2 bases; unmatched junction bases: 3. The CDR3 is CASSPGTGNYGYTF. CDR3 sequence (DNA): TGTGCCAGCAGCCCCGGGACAGGGAACTATGGCTACACCTTC.

Worth noting for this clonotype: Possible read error: a much larger clone is one base away. The chain couples TRBV28 to TRBJ2-7; TRBD1 agrees at 7 bases. This CDR3 contains 14 residues. Per the germline V gene, CDR1 is MDHEN and CDR2 is SYDVKM. The ends lost 3 bases at V and 3 bases at J; junction bases unmatched: 5. The CDR3 DNA reads as TGTGCCAGCAGTTTGGACAGGAAATACTACGAGCAGTACTTC. Encoded protein: CASSLDRKYYEQYF.

This clonotype was seen a few times. V usage is TRBV20-1 and J usage is TRBJ1-1; 7 bases agree with TRBD1. V lost 6 bases and J lost 1; bases outside the gene matches: 8. The germline CDR1 and CDR2 sequences are DFQATT and SNEGSKA (reference sequence). CDR3 length equals 14 residues. For the CDR3, the DNA is TGCAGTGCCCGTGGGACAGCCCCGAACACTGAAGCTTTCTTT. Translation: CSARGTAPNTEAFF.

This clonotype was counted many times. The chain links TRBV3-1 to TRBJ2-3; D unresolved. V lost 2 bases, J lost 4 bases, and 13 bases lay in between. The CDR3 spans 15 residues. In germline, CDR1 is LGHDT, CDR2 YNNKEL (reference sequence). CDR3 bases: TGTGCCAGCAGCCAAAGCCGTACAAAGTCAGATACGCAGTATTTT. It yields the protein CASSQSRTKSDTQYF.

This clonotype was picked up many times. This chain joins TRBV5-1 and TRBJ1-2; D is undetermined. This CDR3 contains 15 residues. Germline V gene data show CDR1 as SGHRS and CDR2 as YFSETQ. V was trimmed by 1 base and J by 0 bases, leaving 10 bases between them. Here the CDR3 DNA reads TGCGCCAGCAGCTTGTTAGGCGACCCTAACTATGGCTACACCTTC. Translation: CASSLLGDPNYGYTF.

Concerning this clonotype itself: This sequence may be a read error, since a much larger clone differs from it by one base. V and J are TRBV10-3 and TRBJ2-7, with D possibly being TRBD2 (6 bases). Per germline, CDR1 ENHRY and CDR2 SYGVKD. The CDR3 is 12 amino acids. The CDR3 here is CAIREGLDERYF. CDR3 DNA sequence: TGTGCCATCAGGGAGGGGCTAGACGAGCGGTACTTC.

This clonotype was detected many times. CDR3 sequence: CASSPALAGVYEQYF. For the CDR3, the DNA is TGTGCCAGCAGCCCGGCACTAGCGGGAGTCTACGAGCAGTACTTC. The chain joins TRBV11-2 to TRBJ2-7, with TRBD2 matching over 11 bases. The CDR3 has 15 residues. Germline V gene lookup returns CDR1 SGHAT and CDR2 FQNNGV. V shed 5 bases, J shed 3 bases, and the junction held 6 bases outside the gene matches. The full variable domain, completed using reference TRBV11-2 and TRBJ2-7, is EAGVAQSPRYKIIEKRQSVAFWCNPISGHATLYWYQQILGQGPKLLIQFQNNGVVDDSQLPKDRFSAERLKGVDSTLKIQPAKLEDSAVYLCASSPALAGVYEQYFGPGTRLTVT.

This clonotype was counted ten times or more. The chain joins TRBV20-1 to TRBJ1-1; the D is unclear. CDR3 length equals 14 residues. The germline V gene encodes CDR1 DFQATT and CDR2 SNEGSKA (reference sequence). V was shortened by 6 bases and J by 1 base, with 15 bases between the two germline ends. CDR3 loop: CSAQRVLGNTEAFF. CDR3 nucleotides: TGCAGTGCCCAAAGGGTGCTCGGGAACACTGAAGCTTTCTTT.

As DNA, the CDR3 is TGCAGTGCTAGTAGTAGGCGGGACGACCCCTACGAGCAGTACTTC. Its translation: CSASSRRDDPYEQYF. The chain joins TRBV20-1 to TRBJ2-7; D is possibly TRBD2 (6 bases). Germline-derived CDR1 and CDR2 are DFQATT and SNEGSKA (reference sequence). The V end lost 3 bases, the J end lost 2 bases, and 17 bases lay between the germline ends. The CDR3 has 15 residues.

This chain uses TRBV7-9 with TRBJ1-5; the D is unclear. The CDR3 is 14 amino acids. CDR1 is SEHNR, CDR2 FQNEAQ, per germline (reference sequence). Between the trimmed V and J ends, which lost 2 bases and 2 bases, there was a span of 7 bases. The CDR3 sequence is CASSLQDGNQPQHF. The CDR3 DNA reads as TGTGCCAGCAGCTTACAAGACGGCAATCAGCCCCAGCATTTT.

In its sample, this clonotype was seen a few times. The J gene is TRBJ2-2, the V gene TRBV14; 7 bases match TRBD1. Germline V gene sequence: CDR1 SGHDN, CDR2 FVKESK. The CDR3 is made up of 12 amino acids. With 11 bases clipped from V and 0 bases from J, the junction kept 0 bases outside the gene matches. The CDR3 coding sequence is TGTGCCGGGACAGCGAACACCGGGGAGCTGTTTTTT. Translated, it gives CAGTANTGELFF.

This clonotype was detected only a few times. This chain joins TRBV11-3 and TRBJ2-7, with D uncertain. The germline gives CDR1 SGHNT, CDR2 YENEEA. The CDR3 sequence is 14 residues long. Between the trimmed V and J ends, which lost 5 bases and 3 bases, there was a span of 14 bases. The CDR3 DNA follows: TGTGCCAGCAGCCAAGGGCCCCGAGACTACGAGCAGTACTTC. This gives the protein CASSQGPRDYEQYF. Using reference TRBV11-3 and TRBJ2-7 for the parts outside the CDR3, the full variable domain is EAGVVQSPRYKIIEKKQPVAFWCNPISGHNTLYWYLQNLGQGPELLIRYENEEAVDDSQLPKDRFSAERLKGVDSTLKIQPAELGDSAVYLCASSQGPRDYEQYFGPGTRLTVT.

The chain uses TRBV28 and TRBJ2-1; 7 bases map to TRBD1. The J segment lost 7 bases and the V segment lost 6 bases, leaving 6 bases of the junction unmatched. Germline CDR1 is MDHEN and CDR2 is SYDVKM. CDR3 size: 13 residues. CDR3 sequence: CASRHRGLNEQFF. Here the CDR3 DNA reads TGTGCCAGCAGACACAGGGGATTGAATGAGCAGTTCTTC.

This clonotype was observed a few times. This chain uses TRBV11-3 with TRBJ2-1, with TRBD2 identical over 14 bases. Looked up from germline, CDR1 is SGHNT and CDR2 is YENEEA. Trimming cost V 0 bases and J 9 bases; bases outside gene matches: 7. The CDR3 totals 17 residues. This CDR3 reads CASSLETGTSGRSEQFF. Here the CDR3 DNA reads TGTGCCAGCAGCTTAGAAACCGGGACTAGCGGGAGAAGTGAGCAGTTCTTC.

The table lists this clonotype with many counts. V is TRBV6-1 and J is TRBJ2-7; TRBD1 matches 8 bases. The CDR3 sequence is 15 residues long. V dropped 4 bases and J dropped 2; count of bases not matched to a gene: 7. Germline loops: CDR1 MNHNS, CDR2 SASEGT. CDR3 residues: CASSGGRTGTYEQYF. In DNA, the CDR3 is TGTGCCAGCAGTGGGGGGAGGACAGGGACCTACGAGCAGTACTTC.

This clonotype was seen a handful of times. In nucleotides, the CDR3 is TGTGCCAGCAGCTTGGGCGGGAGGGTGGTCAATGAGCAGTTCTTC. Its protein is CASSLGGRVVNEQFF. The chain couples TRBV5-8 to TRBJ2-1, with 9 bases that match TRBD2. Per the germline V gene, CDR1 is SGHTS and CDR2 is YDEGEE. Losses at the gene ends were 0 bases for V and 6 bases for J; bases not matched to a gene: 4. This CDR3 is built from 15 residues.